This entry features one T cell receptor (beta chain) sequence. Its cognate antigen is unknown. Trimming cost V 7 bases and J 4 bases, with 16 bases left between them. The CDR3 is made up of 14 amino acids. The germline CDR1 and CDR2 sequences are LNHNV and YYDKDF (reference sequence). These data belong to a study of long-term antiretroviral therapy in people with HIV. Treatment of all HIV participants took place in the United States. General study points: An increase in diversity followed ART, yet levels stayed below transplant donor controls.

Sequencing used immunoSEQ v3.0 at survey level. Sequenced by immunoSEQ multiplex PCR; TCRdb stores in-frame clones only, minus some. The sample has approximately 32,000 clones, roughly four fifths seen once. This specimen was unsorted PBMCs, taken 0.4 years before starting antiretroviral therapy. The clonotype originates from a man aged 18 to 29 with HIV. The gene calls are TRBV15 and TRBJ2-5, with D tentatively TRBD2 (6 bases). The DNA of the CDR3 is TGTGCCACCACAGGAGGGGTCCGGCGAGAGACCCAGTACTTC. It yields the protein CATTGGVRRETQYF.